The T cell receptor (beta chain) under discussion was sequenced for a study of cytomegalovirus exposure and HLA in healthy donors. As for this clone: Its antigen is unknown.

Use of 60 Vbeta and 13 Jbeta primers characterized the PCR. Sequencing used immunoSEQ multiplex PCR; TCRdb keeps in-frame clones, though not all of them. The sample lists approximately 30,000 clones; about 67% were seen once. Whole-study findings and limits: In a later analysis, a missense DCLRE1C variant was linked to TCR beta V- and J-gene trimming. The authors confirmed in vitro that a few CMV-associated chains were specific for CMV antigens. Only CMV serostatus was available as immune exposure information.

Trimming cost V 4 bases and J 6 bases; bases outside gene matches: 8. The CDR3 runs to 14 residues. Looked up from germline, CDR1 is SGHRS and CDR2 is YFSETQ. Material for sequencing was PBMCs. The V and J genes are TRBV5-1 and TRBJ2-7; 9 bases agree with TRBD1. This TCR was sampled from a middle-aged man in good health and CMV-seropositive. CDR3 sequence: CASSPDRGRIEQYF. CDR3 nucleotides: TGCGCCAGCAGCCCCGACAGGGGGAGAATCGAGCAGTACTTC.